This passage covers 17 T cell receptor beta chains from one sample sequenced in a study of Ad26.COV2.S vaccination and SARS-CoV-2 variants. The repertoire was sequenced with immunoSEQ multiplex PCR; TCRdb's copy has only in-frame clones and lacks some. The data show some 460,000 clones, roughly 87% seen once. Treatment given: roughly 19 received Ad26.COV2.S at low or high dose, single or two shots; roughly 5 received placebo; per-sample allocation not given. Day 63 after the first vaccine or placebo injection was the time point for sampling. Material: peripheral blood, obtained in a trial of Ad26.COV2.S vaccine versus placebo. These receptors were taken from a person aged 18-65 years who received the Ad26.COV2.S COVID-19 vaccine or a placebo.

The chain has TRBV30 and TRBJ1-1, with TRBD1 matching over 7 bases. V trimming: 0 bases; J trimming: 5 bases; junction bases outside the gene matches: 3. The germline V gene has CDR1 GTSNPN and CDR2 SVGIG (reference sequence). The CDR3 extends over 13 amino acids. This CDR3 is CAWSVVTGTEAFF. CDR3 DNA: TGTGCCTGGAGTGTCGTGACAGGGACTGAAGCTTTCTTT.

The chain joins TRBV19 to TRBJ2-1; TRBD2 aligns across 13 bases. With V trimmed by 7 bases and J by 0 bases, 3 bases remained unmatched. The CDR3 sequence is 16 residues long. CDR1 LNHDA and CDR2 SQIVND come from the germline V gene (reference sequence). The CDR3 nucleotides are TGTGCCAGTACGGGACTAGCGGGGAGCTCCTACAATGAGCAGTTCTTC. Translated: CASTGLAGSSYNEQFF.

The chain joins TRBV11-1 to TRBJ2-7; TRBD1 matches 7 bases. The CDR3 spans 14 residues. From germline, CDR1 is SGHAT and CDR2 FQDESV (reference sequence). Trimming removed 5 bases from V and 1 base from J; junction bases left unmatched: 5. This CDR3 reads CASSARGMSYEQYF. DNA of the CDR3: TGTGCCAGCAGCGCCAGGGGGATGTCCTACGAGCAGTACTTC.

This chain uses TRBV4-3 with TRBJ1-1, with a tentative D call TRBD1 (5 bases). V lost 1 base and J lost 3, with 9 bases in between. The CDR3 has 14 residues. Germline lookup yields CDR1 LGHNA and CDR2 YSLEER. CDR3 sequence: CASSQAPGDTEAFF. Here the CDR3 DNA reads TGCGCCAGCAGCCAAGCTCCGGGGGACACTGAAGCTTTCTTT.

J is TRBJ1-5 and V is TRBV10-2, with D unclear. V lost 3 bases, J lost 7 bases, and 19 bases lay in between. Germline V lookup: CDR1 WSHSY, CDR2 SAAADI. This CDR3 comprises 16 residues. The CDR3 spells CASSDPSGVRGQPQHF. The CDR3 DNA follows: TGCGCCAGCAGTGATCCGTCCGGAGTCCGAGGGCAGCCCCAGCATTTT.

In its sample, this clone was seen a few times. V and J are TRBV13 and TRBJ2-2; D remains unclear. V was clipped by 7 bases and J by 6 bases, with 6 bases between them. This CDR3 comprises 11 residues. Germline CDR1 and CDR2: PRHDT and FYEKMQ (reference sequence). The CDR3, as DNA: TGTGCCAGCACCGACGCCGGGGAGCTGTTTTTT. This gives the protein CASTDAGELFF. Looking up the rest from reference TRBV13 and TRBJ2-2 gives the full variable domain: AAGVIQSPRHLIKEKRETATLKCYPIPRHDTVYWYQQGPGQDPQFLISFYEKMQSDKGSIPDRFSAQQFSDYHSELNMSSLELGDSALYFCASTDAGELFFGEGSRLTVL.

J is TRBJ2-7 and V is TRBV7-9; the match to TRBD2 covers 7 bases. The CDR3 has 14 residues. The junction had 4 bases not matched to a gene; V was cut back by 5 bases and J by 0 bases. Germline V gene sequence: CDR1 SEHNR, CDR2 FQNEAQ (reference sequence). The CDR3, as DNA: TGTGCCAGCAGCCCCTCGGGGGGCTCCTACGAGCAGTACTTC. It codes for CASSPSGGSYEQYF.

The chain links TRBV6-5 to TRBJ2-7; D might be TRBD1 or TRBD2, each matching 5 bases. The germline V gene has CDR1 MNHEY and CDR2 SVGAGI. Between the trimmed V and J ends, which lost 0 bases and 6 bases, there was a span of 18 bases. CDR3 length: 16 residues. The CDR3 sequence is CASSYSNRGKPTEQYF. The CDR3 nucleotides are TGTGCCAGCAGTTACTCGAACCGGGGCAAACCTACCGAGCAGTACTTC.

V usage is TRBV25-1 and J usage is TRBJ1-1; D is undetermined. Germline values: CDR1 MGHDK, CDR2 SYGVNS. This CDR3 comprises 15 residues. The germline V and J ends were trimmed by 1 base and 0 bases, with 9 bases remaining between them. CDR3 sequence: CASSESPAMNTEAFF. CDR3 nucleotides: TGTGCCAGCAGTGAATCCCCAGCAATGAACACTGAAGCTTTCTTT. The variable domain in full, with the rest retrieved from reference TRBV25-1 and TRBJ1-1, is EADIYQTPRYLVIGTGKKITLECSQTMGHDKMYWYQQDPGMELHLIHYSYGVNSTEKGDLSSESTVSRIRTEHFPLTLESARPSHTSQYLCASSESPAMNTEAFFGQGTRLTVV.

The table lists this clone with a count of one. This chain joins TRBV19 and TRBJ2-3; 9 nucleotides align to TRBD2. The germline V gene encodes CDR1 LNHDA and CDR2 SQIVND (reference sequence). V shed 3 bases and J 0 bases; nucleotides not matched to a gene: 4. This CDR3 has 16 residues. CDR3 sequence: CASSIWTSASTDTQYF. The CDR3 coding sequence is TGTGCCAGTAGTATCTGGACTAGCGCGAGCACAGATACGCAGTATTTT. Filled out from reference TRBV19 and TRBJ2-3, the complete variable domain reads DGGITQSPKYLFRKEGQNVTLSCEQNLNHDAMYWYRQDPGQGLRLIYYSQIVNDFQKGDIAEGYSVSREKKESFPLTVTSAQKNPTAFYLCASSIWTSASTDTQYFGPGTRLTVL.

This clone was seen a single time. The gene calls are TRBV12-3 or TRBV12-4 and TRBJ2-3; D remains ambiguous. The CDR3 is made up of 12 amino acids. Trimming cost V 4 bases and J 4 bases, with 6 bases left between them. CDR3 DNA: TGTGCCAGCAGTTCGAGTGCAGATACGCAGTATTTT. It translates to CASSSSADTQYF.

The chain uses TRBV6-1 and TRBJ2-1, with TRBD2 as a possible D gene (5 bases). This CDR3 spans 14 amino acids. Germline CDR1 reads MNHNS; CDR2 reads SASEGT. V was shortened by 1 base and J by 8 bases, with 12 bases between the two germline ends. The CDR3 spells CASSEGPARDEQFF. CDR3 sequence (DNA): TGTGCCAGCAGTGAAGGGCCTGCGAGGGATGAGCAGTTCTTC.

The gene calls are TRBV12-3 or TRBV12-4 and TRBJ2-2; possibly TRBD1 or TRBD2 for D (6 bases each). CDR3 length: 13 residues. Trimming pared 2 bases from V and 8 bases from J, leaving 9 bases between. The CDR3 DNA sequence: TGTGCCAGCAGTTTATGGGGGGCTGGGGAGCTGTTTTTT. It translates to CASSLWGAGELFF.

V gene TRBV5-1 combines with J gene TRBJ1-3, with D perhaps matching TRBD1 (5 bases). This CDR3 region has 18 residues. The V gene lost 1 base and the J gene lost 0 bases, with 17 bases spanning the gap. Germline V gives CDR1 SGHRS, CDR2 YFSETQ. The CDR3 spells CASSLSLGGAASGNTIYF. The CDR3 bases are TGCGCCAGCAGCTTGTCTCTTGGAGGGGCGGCCTCTGGAAACACCATATATTTT.

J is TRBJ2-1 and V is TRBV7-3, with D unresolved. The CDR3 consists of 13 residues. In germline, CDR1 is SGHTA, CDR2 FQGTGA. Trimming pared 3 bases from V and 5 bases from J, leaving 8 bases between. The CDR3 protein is CASSFYRDNEQFF. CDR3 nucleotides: TGTGCCAGCAGCTTCTACAGAGACAATGAGCAGTTCTTC. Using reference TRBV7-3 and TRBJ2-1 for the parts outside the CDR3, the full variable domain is GAGVSQTPSNKVTEKGKYVELRCDPISGHTALYWYRQSLGQGPEFLIYFQGTGAADDSGLPNDRFFAVRPEGSVSTLKIQRTERGDSAVYLCASSFYRDNEQFFGPGTRLTVL.

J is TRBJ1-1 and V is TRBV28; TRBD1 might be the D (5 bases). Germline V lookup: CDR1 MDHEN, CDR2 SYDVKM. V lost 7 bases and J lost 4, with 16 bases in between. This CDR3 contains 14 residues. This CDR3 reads CASNPGGKATEAFF. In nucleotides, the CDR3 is TGTGCCAGCAATCCTGGGGGGAAGGCCACTGAAGCTTTCTTT. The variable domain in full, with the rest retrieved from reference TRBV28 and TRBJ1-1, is DVKVTQSSRYLVKRTGEKVFLECVQDMDHENMFWYRQDPGLGLRLIYFSYDVKMKEKGDIPEGYSVSREKKERFSLILESASTNQTSMYLCASNPGGKATEAFFGQGTRLTVV.

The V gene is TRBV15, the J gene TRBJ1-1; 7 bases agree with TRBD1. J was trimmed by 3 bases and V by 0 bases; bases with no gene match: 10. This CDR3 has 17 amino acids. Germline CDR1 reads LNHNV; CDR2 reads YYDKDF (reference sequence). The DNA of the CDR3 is TGTGCCACCAGCAGAGATCTCCAAGGGGGCACCCACACTGAAGCTTTCTTT. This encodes CATSRDLQGGTHTEAFF.